The present TCR beta chain was sequenced within a study of shared clonotypes between healthy human individuals. Study-wide findings and caveats: Unshared clonotypes carried lower generation probabilities than those common to all four donors.

The ends lost 4 bases at V and 6 bases at J; junction bases unmatched: 6. The germline gives CDR1 LNHDA, CDR2 SQIVND (reference sequence). This CDR3 comprises 16 residues. In its sample, this clone was seen once. No antigen is known for it. The data were produced by immunoSEQ multiplex PCR, yet TCRdb's version contains in-frame clones alone and is incomplete. In the table there are about 2.4 million clones, roughly 92% of which are singletons. The clonotype comes from a man younger than 35 in good health. The chain is built from TRBV19 and TRBJ1-6; 10 bases agree with TRBD1. Sequences were obtained from naive CD4+ T cells sorted from blood. The subset is: CD45RA+ positively selected. The CDR3 region has the DNA TGTGCCAGTAGTACTGATCGGACAGGGGGTAATTCACCCCTCCACTTT. Its translation: CASSTDRTGGNSPLHF.